The next 31 T cell receptor beta chains were all read from a single sample in a study of blood T cell repertoires in COVID-19. Using immunoSEQ multiplex PCR, the repertoire was profiled, and TCRdb retains in-frame clones only, with some absent. This sample has tens of thousands of clones, with about 88% found just once. Sequencing was done on a sample of peripheral blood. The receptors here all came from a man aged 55 to 70 with acute or convalescent COVID-19.

The chain has TRBV5-1 and TRBJ2-7, with TRBD2 matching 7 bases. V gave up 10 bases and J gave up 3 bases; unmatched junction bases: 7. The CDR3 covers 12 residues. Germline assignment: CDR1 SGHRS and CDR2 YFSETQ. DNA of the CDR3: TGCGCCGCCCTGGGGGGGGTCTACGAGCAGTACTTC. This encodes CAALGGVYEQYF.

This clone was detected once. This chain links TRBV5-1 with TRBJ2-1, with unresolved D. The germline gives CDR1 SGHRS, CDR2 YFSETQ. Trimming left V 3 bases short and J 0 bases short, with 10 bases between. There are 15 residues in the CDR3. CDR3 sequence (DNA): TGCGCCAGCAGCTCCCCTTTAGACTCCTACAATGAGCAGTTCTTC. It yields the protein CASSSPLDSYNEQFF.

The V and J genes are TRBV27 and TRBJ2-7, with D hard to call. The CDR3 has 14 residues. V gave up 3 bases and J gave up 3 bases, with 12 bases separating them. Germline CDR1 is MNHEY and CDR2 is SMNVEV (reference sequence). CDR3 in amino acids: CASSFSVTDYEQYF. The CDR3 DNA sequence: TGTGCCAGCAGTTTTTCGGTAACAGACTACGAGCAGTACTTC.

This clone appeared once. The V and J genes are TRBV3-1 (or the pseudogene TRBV3-2) and TRBJ1-1, with D unresolved. Germline V gene data show CDR1 as LGHDT and CDR2 as YNNKEL (reference sequence). V lost 1 base to trimming and J lost 3 bases, with 9 bases between them. CDR3 length: 14 amino acids. CDR3 in amino acids: CASSQVGGYTEAFF. The CDR3 nucleotides read TGTGCCAGCAGCCAAGTTGGAGGTTACACTGAAGCTTTCTTT.

The chain is built from TRBV5-1 and TRBJ1-1; the D gene is possibly TRBD1 (5 bases). Per germline, CDR1 SGHRS and CDR2 YFSETQ. This CDR3 is 15 amino acids long. Trimming removed 4 bases from V and 0 bases from J, with 13 bases in between. CDR3 loop: CASSPNAGMNTEAFF. The CDR3 DNA follows: TGCGCCAGCAGCCCAAACGCAGGGATGAACACTGAAGCTTTCTTT.

In DNA form, the CDR3 reads TGTGCCAGCAGCCCCGCCCCAGGGGACTACGAGCAGTACTTC. Protein: CASSPAPGDYEQYF. V gene TRBV5-6 combines with J gene TRBJ2-7, with TRBD1 as a possible D gene (6 bases). Trimming stripped 4 bases from V and 3 bases from J, with 14 bases between. CDR1 and CDR2 (germline): SGHDT, YYEEEE. The CDR3 sequence is 14 residues long.

This clone was seen a single time. The V gene is TRBV2, the J gene TRBJ2-5, with TRBD1 matching 8 bases. The ends lost 6 bases at V and 5 bases at J; junction bases unmatched: 5. Germline CDR1 is SNHLY and CDR2 is FYNNEI. This CDR3 is built from 13 residues. The CDR3 DNA reads as TGTGCCAGCAGGGGGACAGGCGGGGAGACCCAGTACTTC. This codes for CASRGTGGETQYF.

This chain connects TRBV7-6 to TRBJ1-1; tentative D call: TRBD1 (5 bases). CDR3 length: 15 residues. Trimming left V 1 base short and J 3 bases short, with 12 bases between. Germline-derived CDR1 and CDR2 are SGHVS and FNYEAQ. The CDR3 nucleotides are TGTGCCAGCAGCTTAGTGGGCGGGGGAGACACTGAAGCTTTCTTT. Translating gives CASSLVGGGDTEAFF.

The chain has TRBV9 and TRBJ1-5; TRBD1 matches at 8 bases. The V and J ends lost 3 bases and 4 bases, in that order; junction bases with no gene match: 6. Germline CDR1 is SGDLS and CDR2 is YYNGEE. The CDR3 is 15 residues long. CDR3 loop: CASSATGQGNQPQHF. The CDR3 DNA reads TGTGCCAGCAGCGCGACTGGACAGGGAAATCAGCCCCAGCATTTT.

This rearrangement joins TRBV5-1 to TRBJ1-1; TRBD1 matches 9 bases. Trimming removed 5 bases from V and 3 bases from J; junction bases left unmatched: 11. This CDR3 region has 16 residues. The germline CDR1 and CDR2 sequences are SGHRS and YFSETQ. For the CDR3, the DNA is TGCGCCAGCAGACCCCACAGGGGGCGTTTTGACACTGAAGCTTTCTTT. Translation: CASRPHRGRFDTEAFF.

This chain uses TRBV5-1 with TRBJ1-1; tentatively, D is TRBD1 (6 bases). The CDR3 has 14 residues. Germline loops: CDR1 SGHRS, CDR2 YFSETQ. Trimming shortened V by 4 bases and J by 6 bases, and 16 bases separated the two germline ends. The DNA for the CDR3 is TGCGCCAGCAGCCCTTCGACAGGATTCTCTGAAGCTTTCTTT. Amino acids: CASSPSTGFSEAFF.

This clone has just one count. CDR3 in DNA: TGTGCCAGCAGCCTTACCTCAGGGAACTATGGCTACACCTTC. Encoded protein: CASSLTSGNYGYTF. The genes are TRBV5-5 and TRBJ1-2, with TRBD1 as a possible D gene (5 bases). The germline V gene encodes CDR1 SGHKS and CDR2 YYEKEE (reference sequence). This CDR3 has 14 residues. The V gene lost 4 bases and the J gene lost 2 bases, with 12 bases spanning the gap.

The rearrangement uses TRBV2 and TRBJ1-2; D unresolved. This CDR3 contains 13 residues. Trimming removed 4 bases from V and 2 bases from J, with 8 bases in between. CDR1 is SNHLY, CDR2 FYNNEI, per germline. The CDR3 loop is CASSVQPNYGYTF. The CDR3 bases are TGTGCCAGCAGTGTACAGCCAAACTATGGCTACACCTTC.

The J gene is TRBJ1-1, the V gene TRBV24-1, with D uncertain. Per the germline V gene, CDR1 is KGHDR and CDR2 is SFDVKD. Trimming shortened V by 7 bases and J by 3 bases, and 8 bases separated the two germline ends. There are 12 residues in the CDR3. The DNA for the CDR3 is TGTGCCACCAGGGGCGCGTACACTGAAGCTTTCTTT. It yields the protein CATRGAYTEAFF.

This clone came up once. Other DNA sequences in the same sample also yield this CDR3. The genes are TRBV5-4 and TRBJ1-1; maybe TRBD1 (5 bases). The germline V gene encodes CDR1 SGHNT and CDR2 YYREEE (reference sequence). The V end lost 2 bases, the J end lost 1 base, and 6 bases lay between the germline ends. CDR3 length: 13 residues. This CDR3 reads CASSFQGNTEAFF. The DNA for the CDR3 is TGTGCCAGCAGCTTTCAGGGGAACACTGAAGCTTTCTTT. The complete variable domain, with remaining parts taken from reference TRBV5-4 and TRBJ1-1, reads ETGVTQSPTHLIKTRGQQVTLRCSSQSGHNTVSWYQQALGQGPQFIFQYYREEENGRGNFPPRFSGLQFPNYSSELNVNALELDDSALYLCASSFQGNTEAFFGQGTRLTVV.

This rearrangement joins TRBV27 to TRBJ1-6; possible D gene TRBD1, 6 bases. Germline values: CDR1 MNHEY, CDR2 SMNVEV (reference sequence). Trimming stripped 2 bases from V and 9 bases from J, with 17 bases between. CDR3 length: 16 amino acids. CDR3 residues: CASSLVDDRIGSPLHF. CDR3 sequence (DNA): TGTGCCAGCAGTTTAGTCGACGACAGGATAGGTTCACCCCTCCACTTT.

The sample holds a few counts of this clone. The gene calls are TRBV19 and TRBJ1-1; no definite D call. V lost 4 bases and J lost 1, with 13 bases in between. The CDR3 is 15 residues long. The germline V gene has CDR1 LNHDA and CDR2 SQIVND (reference sequence). CDR3 sequence (DNA): TGTGCCAGTAGTAGGGAGTCAACAGCGAACACTGAAGCTTTCTTT. Protein sequence: CASSRESTANTEAFF.

The CDR3 protein is CSGTGNREAFF. The CDR3 DNA is TGCAGTGGCACGGGAAACCGTGAAGCTTTCTTT. The rearrangement joins TRBV20-1 to TRBJ1-1; D is undetermined. CDR3 length: 11 amino acids. The V gene's germline CDR1 is DFQATT and CDR2 SNEGSKA (reference sequence). V was trimmed by 7 bases and J by 7 bases, leaving 13 bases between them.

This clone came up a few times. The chain carries TRBV5-5 and TRBJ1-4; TRBD1 agrees at 11 bases. Germline V gene lookup returns CDR1 SGHKS and CDR2 YYEKEE (reference sequence). This CDR3 spans 16 amino acids. Trimming took 4 bases from V and 8 from J; bases not matched to a gene: 10. The CDR3 spells CASSPAGGTGGEKLFF. The CDR3 DNA is TGTGCCAGCAGCCCGGCCGGGGGGACAGGGGGAGAAAAACTGTTTTTT.

V is TRBV9 and J is TRBJ2-2; no definite D call. Germline CDR1 SGDLS, CDR2 YYNGEE. The CDR3 totals 12 residues. Trimming stripped 1 base from V and 4 bases from J, with 2 bases between. CDR3 in amino acids: CASSVLTGELFF. CDR3 DNA sequence: TGTGCCAGCAGCGTACTCACCGGGGAGCTGTTTTTT. Together with reference TRBV9 and TRBJ2-2, the CDR3 gives the full variable domain: DSGVTQTPKHLITATGQRVTLRCSPRSGDLSVYWYQQSLDQGLQFLIQYYNGEERAKGNILERFSAQQFPDLHSELNLSSLELGDSALYFCASSVLTGELFFGEGSRLTVL.

The gene calls are TRBV6-5 and TRBJ1-5, with D hard to call. The V gene lost 2 bases and the J gene lost 6 bases, with 5 bases spanning the gap. The CDR3 has 12 amino acids. CDR1 is MNHEY, CDR2 SVGAGI, per germline. The CDR3 here is CASSYKRQPQHF. CDR3 nucleotide sequence: TGTGCCAGCAGTTACAAGCGTCAGCCCCAGCATTTT.

The rearrangement joins TRBV15 to TRBJ2-7; perhaps TRBD2 as D (6 bases). This CDR3 comprises 17 residues. V lost 5 bases to trimming and J lost 3 bases, with 23 bases between them. In germline, CDR1 is LNHNV, CDR2 YYDKDF (reference sequence). The CDR3 sequence: CATSVCTGTEGCYEQYF. DNA of the CDR3: TGTGCCACCAGCGTATGCACCGGGACTGAGGGGTGCTACGAGCAGTACTTC.

The J gene is TRBJ2-7, the V gene TRBV3-1 (or the pseudogene TRBV3-2), with 7 bases lining up with TRBD2. The CDR3 runs to 13 residues. J lost 7 bases, V lost 4 bases, and 7 bases had no gene match. The V gene's germline CDR1 is LGHDT and CDR2 YNNKEL (reference sequence). The CDR3 DNA reads as TGTGCCAGCAGCCCCGGGAGGTTGTCTGAGCAGTACTTC. It encodes CASSPGRLSEQYF.

CDR3 residues: CASSSANTGELFF. The CDR3 bases are TGCGCCAGCAGTTCAGCGAACACCGGGGAGCTGTTTTTT. The genes are TRBV5-1 and TRBJ2-2; D call uncertain. The CDR3 extends over 13 amino acids. The ends were cut back, 5 bases at V and 0 bases at J, with 5 bases in the middle. CDR1 SGHRS and CDR2 YFSETQ come from the germline V gene.

This clone came up a few times. The V and J genes are TRBV27 and TRBJ2-4; 8 bases agree with TRBD2. This CDR3 region has 13 residues. Germline-derived CDR1 and CDR2 are MNHEY and SMNVEV (reference sequence). V lost 5 bases, J lost 6 bases, and 3 bases stayed unmatched. This CDR3 reads CASSPLAGNIQYF. CDR3 coding DNA: TGTGCCAGCAGTCCCCTAGCGGGAAACATTCAGTACTTC.

V usage is TRBV3-1 (or the pseudogene TRBV3-2) and J usage is TRBJ1-5; the match to TRBD1 covers 7 bases. CDR3 length equals 14 residues. V lost 1 base to trimming and J lost 7 bases; unmatched junction nucleotides: 4. From germline, CDR1 is LGHDT and CDR2 YNNKEL (reference sequence). The CDR3 is CASSQGQGRQPQHF. DNA of the CDR3: TGTGCCAGCAGCCAAGGACAGGGAAGGCAGCCCCAGCATTTT.

The CDR3 region has the DNA TGTGCCAGCAGCGTCGGGACAGACTACGAGCAGTACTTC. Protein sequence: CASSVGTDYEQYF. This sequence joins TRBV3-1 (or the pseudogene TRBV3-2) and TRBJ2-7; 7 bases map to TRBD1. V was clipped by 5 bases and J by 3 bases; unmatched bases: 4. There are 13 residues in the CDR3. Germline V lookup: CDR1 LGHDT, CDR2 YNNKEL (reference sequence).

V is TRBV7-9 and J is TRBJ2-5; unclear D gene. The CDR3 spans 13 residues. CDR1 SEHNR and CDR2 FQNEAQ come from the germline V gene (reference sequence). The ends were cut back, 5 bases at V and 3 bases at J, with 10 bases in the middle. The CDR3: CASSPRGEETQYF. DNA of the CDR3: TGTGCCAGCAGCCCCCGCGGAGAAGAGACCCAGTACTTC. The variable domain in full, completed from reference TRBV7-9 and TRBJ2-5, reads DTGVSQNPRHKITKRGQNVTFRCDPISEHNRLYWYRQTLGQGPEFLTYFQNEAQLEKSRLLSDRFSAERPKGSFSTLEIQRTEQGDSAMYLCASSPRGEETQYFGPGTRLLVL.

V and J are TRBV30 and TRBJ1-5; maybe TRBD1 (6 bases). This CDR3 is built from 13 residues. The V and J ends lost 3 bases and 3 bases respectively, with 9 bases between them. CDR1 GTSNPN and CDR2 SVGIG come from the germline V gene (reference sequence). The CDR3 region is CAWSRDTNQPQHF. In DNA, the CDR3 is TGTGCCTGGAGCCGGGACACCAATCAGCCCCAGCATTTT.

This chain uses TRBV5-1 with TRBJ1-3; TRBD1 is a possible D gene (5 bases). Per germline, CDR1 SGHRS and CDR2 YFSETQ. This CDR3 region has 13 residues. V was clipped by 4 bases and J by 1 base, with 6 bases between them. Written as DNA, the CDR3 is TGCGCCAGCAGCCAGGGTTCTGGAAACACCATATATTTT. Encoded protein: CASSQGSGNTIYF.

Only one count was recorded for this clone. The V gene is TRBV19, the J gene TRBJ2-1; 7 bases agree with TRBD2. Germline loops: CDR1 LNHDA, CDR2 SQIVND (reference sequence). This CDR3 region has 17 residues. With 1 base clipped from V and 4 bases from J, the junction kept 10 bases outside the gene matches. CDR3 loop: CASSIVWGGVPYNEQFF. Here the CDR3 DNA reads TGTGCCAGTAGTATAGTGTGGGGGGGTGTGCCTTACAATGAGCAGTTCTTC.